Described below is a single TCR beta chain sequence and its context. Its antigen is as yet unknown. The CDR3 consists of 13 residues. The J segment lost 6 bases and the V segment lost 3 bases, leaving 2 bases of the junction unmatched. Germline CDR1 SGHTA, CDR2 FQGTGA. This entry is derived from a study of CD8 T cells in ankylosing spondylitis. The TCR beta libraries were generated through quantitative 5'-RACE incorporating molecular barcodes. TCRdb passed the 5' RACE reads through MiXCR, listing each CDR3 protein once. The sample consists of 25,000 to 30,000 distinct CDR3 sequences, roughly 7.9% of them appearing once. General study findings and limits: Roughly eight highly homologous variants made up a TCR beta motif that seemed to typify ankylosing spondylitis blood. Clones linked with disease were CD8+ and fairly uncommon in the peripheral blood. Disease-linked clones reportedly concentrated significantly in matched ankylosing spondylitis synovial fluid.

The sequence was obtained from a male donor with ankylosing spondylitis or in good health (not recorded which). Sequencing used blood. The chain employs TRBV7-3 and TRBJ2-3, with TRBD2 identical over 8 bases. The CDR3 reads CASSFGGGDTQYF. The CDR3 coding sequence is TGTGCCAGCAGCTTCGGCGGGGGGGATACGCAGTATTTT.